These T cell receptor beta chains were read from a single sample in a study of blood T cell repertoires in COVID-19. The repertoire was sequenced with immunoSEQ multiplex PCR; TCRdb's copy has only in-frame clones and lacks some. The sample yields about 34,000 clones, 70% to 80% seen once. Material: peripheral blood. The source is a human donor in a cohort sampled during active COVID-19. The CDR3 runs from the conserved cysteine through the conserved F or W. D genes are given only for firm matches. Size is stated for part of the rows, as once, few or many counts, or as a class when the clone is expanded.

v_call: TRBV27; clone_size: -; j_call: TRBJ2-4; d_call: -; cdr3_nt: TGTGCCAGCAGGCTGGACAGCCAAAACATTCAGTACTTC; cdr3_aa: CASRLDSQNIQYF
v_call: TRBV29-1; clone_size: -; j_call: TRBJ1-1; d_call: TRBD1; cdr3_nt: TGCAGCGGGTCAGGGGGGTACACTGAAGCTTTCTTT; cdr3_aa: CSGSGGYTEAFF
v_call: TRBV6-5; clone_size: -; j_call: TRBJ1-6; d_call: -; cdr3_nt: TGTGCCAGCAGTTCCACAGGGATAGGGGGTTCACCCCTCCACTTT; cdr3_aa: CASSSTGIGGSPLHF
v_call: TRBV2; clone_size: -; j_call: TRBJ2-5; d_call: TRBD1; cdr3_nt: TGTGCCAGCAGGGAAGGACAGGACCAAGAGACCCAGTACTTC; cdr3_aa: CASREGQDQETQYF
v_call: TRBV5-5; clone_size: -; j_call: TRBJ2-7; d_call: -; cdr3_nt: TGTGCCAGCAGCTTGGATTACAGGGACGCAATCCAGTACTTC; cdr3_aa: CASSLDYRDAIQYF
v_call: TRBV6-2/TRBV6-3; clone_size: -; j_call: TRBJ2-1; d_call: -; cdr3_nt: TGTGCCAGCAGTTACTCGACCGGACTACACAATGAGCAGTTCTTC; cdr3_aa: CASSYSTGLHNEQFF
v_call: TRBV30; clone_size: -; j_call: TRBJ1-1; d_call: -; cdr3_nt: TGTGCCTGGAGAGACAAAGGTGGCACTGAAGCTTTCTTT; cdr3_aa: CAWRDKGGTEAFF
v_call: TRBV24-1; clone_size: -; j_call: TRBJ2-3; d_call: -; cdr3_nt: TGTGCCACCCCCTTTACTAGAGTGACGGGGGATAGGTCAGATACGCAGTATTTT; cdr3_aa: CATPFTRVTGDRSDTQYF
v_call: TRBV7-9; clone_size: few; j_call: TRBJ2-1; d_call: TRBD2; cdr3_nt: TGTGCCAGCAGCAGGGGCGGGGGGATACCGCCAAAATACAATGAGCAGTTCTTC; cdr3_aa: CASSRGGGIPPKYNEQFF
v_call: TRBV4-2; clone_size: -; j_call: TRBJ1-2; d_call: TRBD1; cdr3_nt: TGTGCCAGCAGCCAAGGAACAGGGGGAGGTGACTATGGCTACACCTTC; cdr3_aa: CASSQGTGGGDYGYTF
v_call: TRBV18; clone_size: -; j_call: TRBJ2-7; d_call: TRBD2; cdr3_nt: TGTGCCAGCTCACCGCCTAGCGGGCCCTCCTACGAGCAGTACTTC; cdr3_aa: CASSPPSGPSYEQYF
v_call: TRBV27; clone_size: few; j_call: TRBJ2-7; d_call: -; cdr3_nt: TGTGCCAGCAGCACGAAGCCAGGAAACGAGCAGTACTTC; cdr3_aa: CASSTKPGNEQYF
v_call: TRBV7-2; clone_size: -; j_call: TRBJ2-5; d_call: TRBD2; cdr3_nt: TGTGCCAGCAGCTTCCTGGGACTAGCGGGGCGAGAGACCCAGTACTTC; cdr3_aa: CASSFLGLAGRETQYF
v_call: TRBV3-1/TRBV3-2; clone_size: -; j_call: TRBJ2-5; d_call: -; cdr3_nt: TGTGCCAGCAGCCAAGATCTAGGTCCTGAGACCCAGTACTTC; cdr3_aa: CASSQDLGPETQYF
v_call: TRBV2; clone_size: -; j_call: TRBJ2-2; d_call: -; cdr3_nt: TGTGCCAGCAATGCGGGGCATGCCGGGGAGCTGTTTTTT; cdr3_aa: CASNAGHAGELFF
v_call: TRBV18; clone_size: -; j_call: TRBJ1-2; d_call: -; cdr3_nt: TGTGCCAGCTCACCAGTCTCGGCGGCGACCGCTAACTATGGCTACACCTTC; cdr3_aa: CASSPVSAATANYGYTF
v_call: TRBV5-8; clone_size: -; j_call: TRBJ1-3; d_call: TRBD1; cdr3_nt: TGTGCCAGCAGCTCTGACAGGGTCTCTGGAAACACCATATATTTT; cdr3_aa: CASSSDRVSGNTIYF
v_call: TRBV19; clone_size: medium-sized; j_call: TRBJ2-7; d_call: -; cdr3_nt: TGTGCCAGTAGCCAGGGCGCCGGAGCAGTCGAGCAGTACTTC; cdr3_aa: CASSQGAGAVEQYF
v_call: TRBV19; clone_size: -; j_call: TRBJ2-3; d_call: TRBD1; cdr3_nt: TGTGCCAGTGGACAGGGAGATACGCAGTATTTT; cdr3_aa: CASGQGDTQYF
v_call: TRBV6-2/TRBV6-3; clone_size: -; j_call: TRBJ2-1; d_call: TRBD2; cdr3_nt: TGTGCCAGCAGTTACGCAGGCGGGAGAGGCGACAATGAGCAGTTCTTC; cdr3_aa: CASSYAGGRGDNEQFF
v_call: TRBV6-5; clone_size: -; j_call: TRBJ2-2; d_call: -; cdr3_nt: TGTGCCAGCAGTTACAATTTCCTATACACCGGGGAGCTGTTTTTT; cdr3_aa: CASSYNFLYTGELFF
v_call: TRBV19; clone_size: -; j_call: TRBJ2-7; d_call: -; cdr3_nt: TGTGCCAGTAGCCTTACCCACTATTTGGAGCAGTACTTC; cdr3_aa: CASSLTHYLEQYF
v_call: TRBV10-3; clone_size: -; j_call: TRBJ1-4; d_call: -; cdr3_nt: TGTGCCATCAGTGAAATGCAGGGAAATGAAAAACTGTTTTTT; cdr3_aa: CAISEMQGNEKLFF
v_call: TRBV3-1/TRBV3-2; clone_size: -; j_call: TRBJ2-7; d_call: -; cdr3_nt: TGTGCCAGCAGCGCCCGGGACTCCCACTCCTACGAGCAGTACTTC; cdr3_aa: CASSARDSHSYEQYF
v_call: TRBV28; clone_size: once; j_call: TRBJ1-4; d_call: -; cdr3_nt: TGTGCCAGCAGTTCCTCCCTGGGGGCTAGGGGTGAAAAACTGTTTTTT; cdr3_aa: CASSSSLGARGEKLFF
v_call: TRBV6-2/TRBV6-3; clone_size: -; j_call: TRBJ2-3; d_call: TRBD2; cdr3_nt: TGTGCCAGCAGTTACCGGGCTAGCGGGAGAGGAGATACGCAGTATTTT; cdr3_aa: CASSYRASGRGDTQYF
v_call: TRBV19; clone_size: -; j_call: TRBJ1-5; d_call: TRBD1; cdr3_nt: TGTGCCAGTAGTACCGTTCGGGCCCGGGACAGGGGACCGAATCAGCCCCAGCATTTT; cdr3_aa: CASSTVRARDRGPNQPQHF
v_call: TRBV3-1/TRBV3-2; clone_size: -; j_call: TRBJ1-1; d_call: -; cdr3_nt: TGTGCCAGCAGCCAAGGGAGGGACCTTGAAGCTTTCTTT; cdr3_aa: CASSQGRDLEAFF
v_call: TRBV7-6; clone_size: -; j_call: TRBJ2-5; d_call: -; cdr3_nt: TGTGCCAGCAGCTTATTTGCCCGAAGCCAAGGGAGGGAGACCCAGTACTTC; cdr3_aa: CASSLFARSQGRETQYF
v_call: TRBV19; clone_size: -; j_call: TRBJ1-2; d_call: -; cdr3_nt: TGTGCCAGTACTGACGGGGGACGGGTTAACTATGGCTACACCTTC; cdr3_aa: CASTDGGRVNYGYTF
v_call: TRBV2; clone_size: -; j_call: TRBJ2-6; d_call: TRBD1; cdr3_nt: TGTGCCAGCAGCCTTACAGGGGTGGTCTCTGGGGCCAACGTCCTGACTTTC; cdr3_aa: CASSLTGVVSGANVLTF
v_call: TRBV7-2; clone_size: -; j_call: TRBJ2-7; d_call: -; cdr3_nt: TGTGCCAGCAGTCGGGACTCCTCTTACGAGCAGTACTTC; cdr3_aa: CASSRDSSYEQYF
v_call: TRBV27; clone_size: -; j_call: TRBJ2-1; d_call: -; cdr3_nt: TGTGCCAGCAGTCCTTATCTCACATACAATGAGCAGTTCTTC; cdr3_aa: CASSPYLTYNEQFF
v_call: TRBV15; clone_size: -; j_call: TRBJ2-6; d_call: -; cdr3_nt: TGTGCCACCAGCAGAATCAGGTCTGGGGCCAACGTCCTGACTTTC; cdr3_aa: CATSRIRSGANVLTF
v_call: TRBV27; clone_size: -; j_call: TRBJ2-1; d_call: -; cdr3_nt: TGTGCCAGCAGTTTTCTAAGCTCCTACAATGAGCAGTTCTTC; cdr3_aa: CASSFLSSYNEQFF
v_call: TRBV28; clone_size: few; j_call: TRBJ1-6; d_call: TRBD1; cdr3_nt: TGTGCCAGCAGCGTCGGGACAGGGGGCTGGACACCCCTCCACTTT; cdr3_aa: CASSVGTGGWTPLHF
v_call: TRBV30; clone_size: once; j_call: TRBJ2-2; d_call: -; cdr3_nt: TGTGCCTGGAGTGGTAGTACCACCGGGGAGCTGTTTTTT; cdr3_aa: CAWSGSTTGELFF
v_call: TRBV10-3; clone_size: -; j_call: TRBJ2-5; d_call: -; cdr3_nt: TGTGCCATCAGTGAGTTGCCTAGCGCGGAGACCCAGTACTTC; cdr3_aa: CAISELPSAETQYF
v_call: TRBV3-1/TRBV3-2; clone_size: -; j_call: TRBJ2-5; d_call: -; cdr3_nt: TGTGCCAGCAGCCAAGCAGGGTTGGAGACCCAGTACTTC; cdr3_aa: CASSQAGLETQYF
v_call: TRBV6-5; clone_size: -; j_call: TRBJ2-5; d_call: -; cdr3_nt: TGTGCCAGCATCAGGGCGAGGAACCAAGAGACCCAGTACTTC; cdr3_aa: CASIRARNQETQYF
v_call: TRBV3-1/TRBV3-2; clone_size: -; j_call: TRBJ2-3; d_call: TRBD2; cdr3_nt: TGTGCCAGCAGCCAAGACGGCGAAGCGGGAGACACAGATACGCAGTATTTT; cdr3_aa: CASSQDGEAGDTDTQYF
v_call: TRBV6-5; clone_size: -; j_call: TRBJ2-5; d_call: -; cdr3_nt: TGTGCCAGCAGTTATGGCGGTAGACAAGAGACCCAGTACTTC; cdr3_aa: CASSYGGRQETQYF
v_call: TRBV5-1; clone_size: -; j_call: TRBJ1-2; d_call: -; cdr3_nt: TGCGCCAGCAGCTCCGACAGAAACAACTATGGCTACACCTTC; cdr3_aa: CASSSDRNNYGYTF
v_call: TRBV5-5; clone_size: -; j_call: TRBJ2-2; d_call: TRBD2; cdr3_nt: TGTGCCAGCAGCTTGAGGGCTAGCGGGGGGGCCGGGGAGCTGTTTTTT; cdr3_aa: CASSLRASGGAGELFF
v_call: TRBV4-3; clone_size: -; j_call: TRBJ2-4; d_call: TRBD2; cdr3_nt: TGCGCCAGCAGCCAAGATCTTAGCGGGCGGGAGCTTCAGTACTTC; cdr3_aa: CASSQDLSGRELQYF
v_call: TRBV30; clone_size: -; j_call: TRBJ2-7; d_call: -; cdr3_nt: TGTGCCTGGAGTGACAATTACCCCTCCTACGAGCAGTACTTC; cdr3_aa: CAWSDNYPSYEQYF
v_call: TRBV6-5; clone_size: -; j_call: TRBJ2-2; d_call: -; cdr3_nt: TGTGCCAGCATCCCCTGGGGCGACACCGGGGAGCTGTTTTTT; cdr3_aa: CASIPWGDTGELFF
v_call: TRBV9; clone_size: -; j_call: TRBJ1-3; d_call: -; cdr3_nt: TGTGCCAGCAGCGCGAGAGGGATGTCGGCCGGAAACACCATATATTTT; cdr3_aa: CASSARGMSAGNTIYF